This T cell receptor (beta chain) is from a study of CD4 T cells in relation to SARS-CoV-2 and coronaviruses. About this clone: The target antigen is unknown.

The length of the CDR3 is 16 residues. The V gene's germline CDR1 is GTSNPN and CDR2 SVGIG (reference sequence). V was pared by 3 bases and J by 4 bases, with 9 bases of the junction left unmatched. Here immunoSEQ multiplex PCR was the method, and the copy in TCRdb shows in-frame clones only, minus some. Here the sample spans about 29,000 clones, over 60% being singletons. Unexposed donor CD4+ T cells date from about 2011-2018, before the COVID-19 pandemic. The cells were cultured for about ten days before CD4+ T cells were isolated. Sequenced sample: CD4+ T cells from PBMCs, cultured in vitro. The gene calls are TRBV30 and TRBJ2-6; TRBD1 matches at 7 bases. This clonotype was sampled from a human donor in good health. CDR3 nucleotides: TGTGCCTGGAGGAGGGGGCGGTTGGGAGGGGCCAACGTCCTGACTTTC. Protein: CAWRRGRLGGANVLTF.